Following are 9 T cell receptor beta chains from one sample sequenced in a study of identical twins. TCRdb re-analysed the 5' RACE reads in MiXCR, keeping a single row per CDR3 protein. Of about 530,000 distinct CDR3 sequences listed, around 22% are singletons. Separately, the same data were catalogued under a study of yellow fever vaccine responses in identical twins.

The sequencing input was CD4+ T cells sorted from blood. All receptors come from a woman aged 18-29 years in good health.

This clonotype was found a few times. The rearrangement uses TRBV14 and TRBJ2-3, with TRBD1 matching over 9 bases. V was clipped by 3 bases and J by 0 bases; unmatched bases: 1. CDR1 is SGHDN and CDR2 is FVKESK in the germline V gene. The CDR3 has 15 amino acids. The CDR3 reads CASSHDRGSTDTQYF. The CDR3 nucleotides read TGTGCCAGCAGCCACGACAGGGGGAGCACAGATACGCAGTATTTT.

This clonotype has a handful of counts. The rearrangement uses TRBV28 and TRBJ2-4; 11 bases are a match to TRBD2. V shed 4 bases and J 2 bases; nucleotides not matched to a gene: 4. Germline CDR1 and CDR2: MDHEN and SYDVKM. The CDR3 has 16 residues. The CDR3 DNA reads TGTGCCAGCAGTTCAGTAGCGGGAGGGCCCAAAAACATTCAGTACTTC. Translation gives CASSSVAGGPKNIQYF.

This clonotype was counted a few times. CDR3: CASSPLFSYEQYF. CDR3 coding DNA: TGTGCCAGCAGTCCACTTTTTTCCTACGAGCAGTACTTC. The V call is TRBV12-3 or TRBV12-4, the J call TRBJ2-7; D gene uncertain. Trimming pared 5 bases from V and 1 base from J, leaving 9 bases between. CDR3 length equals 13 residues.

This clonotype was seen only a few times. The chain couples TRBV2 to TRBJ2-5; D unresolved. Trimming cost V 4 bases and J 9 bases, with 12 bases left between them. Germline CDR1 and CDR2: SNHLY and FYNNEI. The CDR3 sequence is 12 residues long. The CDR3, as DNA: TGTGCCAGCAGTGCTTACCGATTGGCCCAGTACTTC. This codes for CASSAYRLAQYF.

V and J are TRBV7-9 and TRBJ2-3; weak D call: TRBD1 (5 bases). V was trimmed by 2 bases and J by 3 bases, leaving 15 bases between them. Germline V gene sequence: CDR1 SEHNR, CDR2 FQNEAQ (reference sequence). The CDR3 extends over 16 amino acids. CDR3 sequence: CASSLPTSGFTDTQYF. CDR3 coding DNA: TGTGCCAGCAGCTTACCGACCTCAGGGTTTACAGATACGCAGTATTTT.

This clonotype was counted only a few times. The rearrangement uses TRBV3-1 and TRBJ2-3, with 10 nucleotides matching TRBD2. Germline lookup yields CDR1 LGHDT and CDR2 YNNKEL (reference sequence). V was pared by 8 bases and J by 5 bases, with 13 bases of the junction left unmatched. The CDR3 is 16 amino acids. The CDR3 DNA is TGTGCCAGCTGCGACCCTAGCGGGAGTAGTAGAGATACGCAGTATTTT. Protein product: CASCDPSGSSRDTQYF.

The chain carries TRBV4-2 and TRBJ1-2; D perhaps matches TRBD1 (6 bases). This CDR3 has 16 amino acids. Germline CDR1 LGHNA, CDR2 YNFKEQ. The ends were cut back, 0 bases at V and 3 bases at J, with 14 bases in the middle. CDR3 loop: CASSQDRDRLDYGYTF. The CDR3 region has the DNA TGTGCCAGCAGCCAAGATCGTGACAGGCTAGACTATGGCTACACCTTC.

The chain uses TRBV28 and TRBJ2-5, with 7 positions matching TRBD2. This CDR3 spans 13 amino acids. The trim removed 8 bases at V and 3 bases at J, leaving 6 bases unmatched. From germline, CDR1 is MDHEN and CDR2 SYDVKM. This chain's CDR3 is CASSRREKETQYF. The CDR3, as DNA: TGTGCCAGCTCGAGGCGGGAGAAAGAGACCCAGTACTTC.

This clonotype was seen a few times. The chain recombines TRBV6-1 with TRBJ1-1; D call uncertain. Germline assignment: CDR1 MNHNS and CDR2 SASEGT. The CDR3 extends over 15 amino acids. The V and J ends lost 1 base and 3 bases respectively, with 12 bases between them. The DNA of the CDR3 is TGTGCCAGCAGTGAAGGCCCGGGTTTGGACACTGAAGCTTTCTTT. Protein product: CASSEGPGLDTEAFF.